Presented here are 5 T cell receptor beta chains from one specimen sequenced in a study of cytomegalovirus exposure and HLA in healthy donors. PCR used 60 Vbeta primers and 13 Jbeta primers. Clones were sequenced by immunoSEQ multiplex PCR, and TCRdb holds only the in-frame ones, with some missing. The table for this sample gives around 100,000 clones. Input material: PBMCs. These receptors all stem from a man over 45 in good health and CMV-seronegative.

V usage is TRBV10-3 and J usage is TRBJ2-7, with 10 nucleotides matching TRBD1. Germline values: CDR1 ENHRY, CDR2 SYGVKD. V dropped 4 bases and J dropped 6; count of bases not matched to a gene: 3. The length of the CDR3 is 13 residues. The CDR3 DNA sequence: TGTGCCATCAGTGGACAGGGGGCGAGCGAGCAGTACTTC. It specifies CAISGQGASEQYF.

V is TRBV9 and J is TRBJ1-2, with no clear D. Deletions cut 3 bases from V and 8 bases from J, with 8 bases between. This CDR3 contains 11 residues. Germline CDR1 is SGDLS and CDR2 is YYNGEE. CDR3 in amino acids: CASSDGVGYTF. In DNA, the CDR3 is TGTGCCAGCAGCGACGGTGTCGGCTACACCTTC.

This sequence joins TRBV18 and TRBJ1-1; 7 bases agree with TRBD1. The V segment lost 3 bases and the J segment 5 bases; nucleotides outside the gene matches: 6. The germline gives CDR1 KGHSH, CDR2 LQKENI. The CDR3 loop spans 14 amino acids. DNA of the CDR3: TGTGCCAGCTCACCGGCAGGGGGAGTTACTGAAGCTTTCTTT. It codes for CASSPAGGVTEAFF.

V gene TRBV19 combines with J gene TRBJ1-4; D is ambiguous. Germline V gene lookup returns CDR1 LNHDA and CDR2 SQIVND (reference sequence). There are 13 residues in the CDR3. Deletions cut 6 bases from V and 4 bases from J, with 9 bases between. CDR3 sequence: CASRARINEKLFF. The CDR3 bases are TGTGCCAGTAGGGCCAGGATTAATGAAAAACTGTTTTTT.

V is TRBV11-2 and J is TRBJ2-7; D not certain. The length of the CDR3 is 15 residues. CDR1 and CDR2 (germline): SGHAT, FQNNGV. V was clipped by 0 bases and J by 2 bases, with 11 bases between them. The CDR3 nucleotides are TGTGCCAGCAGCTTAGAGGTGGCCCCGACCTACGAGCAGTACTTC. This gives the protein CASSLEVAPTYEQYF.